These T cell receptor beta chains were read from a single sample in a study of cytomegalovirus exposure and HLA in healthy donors. Measured with immunoSEQ multiplex PCR; TCRdb has only the in-frame clones, and not every one. The sample has 110,000 or so clones, roughly 80% seen once. Sequencing was done on a sample of PBMCs. The receptors come from a young woman in good health and CMV-seropositive. The CDR3 runs from the conserved cysteine through the conserved F or W. Some rows mark clone size as missing; the rest say once, few, many or name a class of expanded clone.

NA,TRBJ2-3,TRBV9,CASSVGSGPGTQYF
NA,TRBJ2-5,TRBV5-1,CASSFPNPGGRETQYF
NA,TRBJ2-7,TRBV19,CASSIDAGPYEQYF
once,TRBJ2-7,TRBV5-1,CASSSTSGSSYEQYF
few,TRBJ2-7,TRBV30,CACDRSPYEQYF
few,TRBJ2-5,TRBV2,CASTSIGTGGETQYF
NA,TRBJ2-6,TRBV19,CAVGQGNGANVLTF
NA,TRBJ2-5,TRBV7-9,CASSRQGGNQETQYF
NA,TRBJ2-4,TRBV30,CAWSVRGGNIQYF
NA,TRBJ2-5,TRBV23-1,CASRRREGPGETQYF
NA,TRBJ2-1,TRBV28,CASSYSFNEQFF
NA,TRBJ2-5,TRBV10-3,CAISETGTPQETQYF
once,TRBJ2-7,TRBV19,CASSIDSRGLYEQYF
NA,TRBJ2-3,TRBV9,CASSVARAADTQYF
NA,TRBJ1-2,TRBV6-5,CASLNAPGQNYGYTF
NA,TRBJ2-1,TRBV5-4,CASSDPPGNEQFF
NA,TRBJ1-1,TRBV6-6,CASSAPGQGASEAFF
NA,TRBJ1-3,TRBV5-6,CASSSTTGWTGNTIYF
NA,TRBJ2-7,TRBV6-1,CASSTSADSYEQYF
NA,TRBJ1-4,TRBV5-1,CASSLGTAPTNEKLFF
NA,TRBJ1-4,TRBV2,CASREGTGAGEKLFF
NA,TRBJ1-1,TRBV13,CASSFAGLTNTEAFF
NA,TRBJ1-1,TRBV19,CASSIVNTEAFF
NA,TRBJ1-3,TRBV10-2,CASIQGSFSGNTIYF
NA,TRBJ2-1,TRBV5-6,CASSFSGTRYNEQFF
NA,TRBJ1-2,TRBV5-5,CASSLAQGNAYGYTF
once,TRBJ2-1,TRBV11-3,CASSFGTGYNNEQFF
NA,TRBJ2-1,TRBV5-1,CASSTGTGEGEQFF
NA,TRBJ2-7,TRBV5-6,CASSFGFTYEQYF
NA,TRBJ2-1,TRBV7-9,CASSPPGDEQFF
few,TRBJ1-3,TRBV7-2,CASSPRMSSGNTIYF
NA,TRBJ1-1,TRBV10-3,CAITPSSQNTEAFF
NA,TRBJ2-2,TRBV6-1,CASNAASNTGELFF
NA,TRBJ1-2,TRBV19,CASSLGVGDGYTF
few,TRBJ1-1,TRBV27,CASSLGRGTEAFF
NA,TRBJ1-2,TRBV19,CASTDRGGYTF
few,NA,TRBV5-6,CASSLKENSYEQYF
NA,TRBJ2-2,TRBV9,CASSVVLAGGNTGELFF
NA,TRBJ2-2,TRBV30,CAWRRTGELFF
few,TRBJ2-2,TRBV4-1,CASSPLTSGELFF
NA,TRBJ1-5,TRBV12-5,CASVYQPQHF
NA,TRBJ2-7,TRBV9,CASSAPPGSYEQYF
NA,TRBJ2-2,TRBV9,CASSPPDRNTGELFF
NA,TRBJ1-1,TRBV29-1,CSVDFVAGENTEAFF
NA,TRBJ2-5,TRBV5-4,CASSPDSLQETQYF
NA,TRBJ1-2,TRBV27,CASRDMIMGYTF
few,TRBJ2-5,TRBV29-1,CSVAEEAWETQYF
few,TRBJ1-4,TRBV6-5,CASSRSGVPEKLFF
NA,TRBJ1-1,TRBV11-3,CASSGRMNTEAFF
NA,TRBJ1-4,TRBV4-1,CASSQVGGDEKLFF
NA,TRBJ2-3,TRBV28,CASTTTQLAGELGSADTQYF